This T cell receptor (beta chain) was identified in a study of T cell responses to AZD1222 COVID-19 vaccine. The V and J ends lost 6 bases and 0 bases, in that order; junction bases with no gene match: 8. Germline V gives CDR1 SQVTM, CDR2 ANQGSEA. The CDR3 consists of 14 residues. As concerns this clone: Antigen specificity is unknown.

Study observations and caveats: Repertoires in all cases were sampled only once the peak T cell response had passed. Possibly, clonal diversity was underestimated; donors were largely white British and included more females.

Here immunoSEQ multiplex PCR was the method, and the copy in TCRdb shows in-frame clones only, minus some. The sample has approximately 68,000 clones, about 91% seen once; the top ten hold 15% to 20%. This specimen consisted of peripheral blood, obtained on day 0 of AZD1222 vaccination. V usage is TRBV29-1 and J usage is TRBJ2-7, with 7 bases matching TRBD1. This TCR derives from an adult in good health. CDR3 in DNA: TGCAGCGTGGGATCACAGGGGAGCTCCTACGAGCAGTACTTC. Protein: CSVGSQGSSYEQYF.